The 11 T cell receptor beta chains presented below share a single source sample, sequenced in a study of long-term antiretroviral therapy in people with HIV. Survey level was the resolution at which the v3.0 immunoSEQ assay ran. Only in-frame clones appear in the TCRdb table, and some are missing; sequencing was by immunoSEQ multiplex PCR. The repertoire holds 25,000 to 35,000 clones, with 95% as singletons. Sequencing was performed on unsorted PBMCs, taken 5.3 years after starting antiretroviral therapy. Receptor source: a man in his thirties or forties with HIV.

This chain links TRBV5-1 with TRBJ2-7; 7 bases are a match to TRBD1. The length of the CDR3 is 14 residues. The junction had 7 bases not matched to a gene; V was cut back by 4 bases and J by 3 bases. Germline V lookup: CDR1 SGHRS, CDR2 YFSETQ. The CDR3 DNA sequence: TGCGCCAGCAGCACAAGACAGGGTGACTACGAGCAGTACTTC. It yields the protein CASSTRQGDYEQYF.

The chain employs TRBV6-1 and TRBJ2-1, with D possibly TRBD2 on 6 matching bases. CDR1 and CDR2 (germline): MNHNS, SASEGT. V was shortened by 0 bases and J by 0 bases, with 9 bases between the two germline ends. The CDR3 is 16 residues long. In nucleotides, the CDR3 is TGTGCCAGCAGTGAAGCAGGGACTCGCTCCTACAATGAGCAGTTCTTC. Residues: CASSEAGTRSYNEQFF.

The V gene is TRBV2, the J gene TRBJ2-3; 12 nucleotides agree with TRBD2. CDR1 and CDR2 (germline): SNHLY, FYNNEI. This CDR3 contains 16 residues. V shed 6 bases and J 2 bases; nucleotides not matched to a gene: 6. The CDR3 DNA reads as TGTGCCAGCAGCCGTAGACTAGCGGGAGACACAGATACGCAGTATTTT. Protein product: CASSRRLAGDTDTQYF.

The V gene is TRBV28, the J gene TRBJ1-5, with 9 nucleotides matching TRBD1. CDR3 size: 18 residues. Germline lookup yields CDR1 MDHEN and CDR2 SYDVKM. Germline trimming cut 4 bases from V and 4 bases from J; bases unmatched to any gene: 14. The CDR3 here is CASSSIGRTGVLNQPQHF. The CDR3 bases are TGTGCCAGCAGTTCCATCGGGCGGACAGGGGTATTGAATCAGCCCCAGCATTTT.

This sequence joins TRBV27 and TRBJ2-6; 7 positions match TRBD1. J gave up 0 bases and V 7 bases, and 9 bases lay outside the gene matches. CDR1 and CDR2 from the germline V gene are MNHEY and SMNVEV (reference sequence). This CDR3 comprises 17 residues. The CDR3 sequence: CASNPGQISSGANVLTF. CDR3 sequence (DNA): TGTGCCAGCAACCCGGGACAGATTAGCTCTGGGGCCAACGTCCTGACTTTC.

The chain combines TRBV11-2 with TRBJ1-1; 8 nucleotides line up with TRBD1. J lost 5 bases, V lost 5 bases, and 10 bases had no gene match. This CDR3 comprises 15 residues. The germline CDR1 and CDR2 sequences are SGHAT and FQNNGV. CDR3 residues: CASSPQTGGGTEAFF. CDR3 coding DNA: TGTGCCAGCAGCCCACAAACAGGGGGAGGAACTGAAGCTTTCTTT. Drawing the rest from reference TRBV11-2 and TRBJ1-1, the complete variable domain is EAGVAQSPRYKIIEKRQSVAFWCNPISGHATLYWYQQILGQGPKLLIQFQNNGVVDDSQLPKDRFSAERLKGVDSTLKIQPAKLEDSAVYLCASSPQTGGGTEAFFGQGTRLTVV.

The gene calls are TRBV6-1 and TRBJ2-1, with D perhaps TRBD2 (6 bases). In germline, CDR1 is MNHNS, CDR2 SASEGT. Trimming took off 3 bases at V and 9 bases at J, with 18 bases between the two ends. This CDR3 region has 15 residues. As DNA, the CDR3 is TGTGCCAGCAGTGAGGAGGAGGGTCGGATTGGTGAGCAGTTCTTC. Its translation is CASSEEEGRIGEQFF.

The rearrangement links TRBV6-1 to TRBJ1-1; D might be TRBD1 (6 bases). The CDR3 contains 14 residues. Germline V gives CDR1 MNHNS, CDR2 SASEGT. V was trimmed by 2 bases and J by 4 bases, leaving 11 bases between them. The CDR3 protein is CASSEIGGLTEAFF. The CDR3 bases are TGTGCCAGCAGTGAAATAGGGGGGCTCACTGAAGCTTTCTTT.

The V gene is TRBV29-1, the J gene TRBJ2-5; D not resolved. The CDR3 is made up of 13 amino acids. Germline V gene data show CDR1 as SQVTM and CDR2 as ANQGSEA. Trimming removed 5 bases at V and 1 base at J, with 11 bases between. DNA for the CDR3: TGCAGCGTTCCCCGAGGCAGCCAAGAGACCCAGTACTTC. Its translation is CSVPRGSQETQYF.

DNA of the CDR3: TGTGCCAGCAGCGGGGGACAGGGGCCCGAGACCCAGTACTTC. Translation gives CASSGGQGPETQYF. The chain uses TRBV9 and TRBJ2-5; 10 nucleotides line up with TRBD1. Germline loops: CDR1 SGDLS, CDR2 YYNGEE. V lost 3 bases, J lost 5 bases, and 4 bases stayed unmatched. The CDR3 runs to 14 residues.

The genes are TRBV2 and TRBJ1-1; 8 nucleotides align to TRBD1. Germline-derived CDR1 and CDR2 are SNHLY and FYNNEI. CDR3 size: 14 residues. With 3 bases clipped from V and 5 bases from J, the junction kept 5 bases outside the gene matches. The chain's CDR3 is CASSETGVETEAFF. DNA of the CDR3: TGTGCCAGCAGTGAGACAGGGGTGGAAACTGAAGCTTTCTTT.